These 32 T cell receptor beta chains were all obtained from the same sample, sequenced in a study of T cell repertoires in cytomegalovirus infection. Antigens for these TCRs are unknown. TCRdb reprocessed the reads via MiXCR and lists one record per CDR3 protein. The sample lists around 770,000 distinct CDR3 sequences, about 29% occurring once. The sequences come from cultured CD8+ T cells from PBMCs, collected from culture after CMV antigen stimulation. Receptors originate from a human donor in good health (CMV status not recorded). Some clones in this sample may be carry-over from other donors' samples.

This clonotype occurred a few times. The chain carries TRBV29-1 and TRBJ1-5, with D uncertain. The ends were cut back, 1 base at V and 2 bases at J, with 18 bases in the middle. CDR3 size: 17 residues. Germline V gives CDR1 SQVTM, CDR2 ANQGSEA. CDR3 sequence (DNA): TGCAGCGTTGAAGTGCCTGGGGAGGGTGTTGGCAATCAGCCCCAGCATTTT. Amino acids: CSVEVPGEGVGNQPQHF.

A few counts support this clonotype. The gene calls are TRBV4-1 and TRBJ2-7; tentative D call: TRBD2 (5 bases). In germline, CDR1 is MGHRA, CDR2 YSYEKL. The CDR3 has 14 amino acids. With 0 bases removed from V and 6 bases from J, the gap between germline ends came to 12 bases. CDR3 sequence reads: CASSQDVGGAEQYF. CDR3 coding DNA: TGCGCCAGCAGCCAAGATGTAGGAGGCGCCGAGCAGTACTTC.

This clonotype was observed at least ten times. CDR3 protein: CASSRPGQELSRAKNIQYF. The CDR3 DNA reads TGTGCCAGCAGCCGCCCGGGACAGGAACTAAGTAGGGCCAAAAACATTCAGTACTTC. The chain uses TRBV7-8 and TRBJ2-4; 8 bases match TRBD1. CDR1 is SGHVS, CDR2 FQNEAQ, per germline. Losses at the gene ends were 5 bases for V and 1 base for J; bases not matched to a gene: 16. The CDR3 is made up of 19 amino acids.

CDR3 amino acids: CASSPGQGYYEQYV. The CDR3 DNA reads as TGTGCCAGCAGCCCGGGACAGGGGTATTACGAGCAGTACGTC. The chain couples TRBV5-6 to TRBJ2-7; 10 nucleotides match TRBD1. CDR3 size: 14 residues. Trimming cost V 4 bases and J 4 bases; bases outside gene matches: 5. Germline lookup yields CDR1 SGHDT and CDR2 YYEEEE.

This clonotype was counted only a few times. V usage is TRBV9 and J usage is TRBJ2-5, with a weak D call TRBD2 (7 bases). The CDR3 runs to 16 residues. Trimming cost V 0 bases and J 4 bases, with 16 bases left between them. From germline, CDR1 is SGDLS and CDR2 YYNGEE. The CDR3 bases are TGTGCCAGCAGCGTAGCTTTACGGGGGGCCGGAGAGACCCAGTACTTC. Its translation: CASSVALRGAGETQYF.

The genes are TRBV4-1 and TRBJ2-3; D not certain. Germline V gene lookup returns CDR1 MGHRA and CDR2 YSYEKL. The CDR3 covers 17 residues. Trimming left V 0 bases short and J 2 bases short, with 15 bases between. The CDR3 sequence is CASSQEGSANPTDTQYF. CDR3 DNA sequence: TGCGCCAGCAGCCAAGAAGGAAGCGCGAACCCCACAGATACGCAGTATTTT.

The chain joins TRBV9 to TRBJ2-3; D uncertain. V lost 3 bases and J 4 bases, leaving 12 bases between the germline ends. This CDR3 region has 14 residues. From germline, CDR1 is SGDLS and CDR2 YYNGEE. CDR3 amino acids: CASSGSSSSDTQYF. Written as DNA, the CDR3 is TGTGCCAGCAGCGGGTCAAGTTCGTCAGATACGCAGTATTTT.

The chain couples TRBV5-4 to TRBJ2-4, with a weak D call TRBD2 (6 bases). The CDR3 has 15 residues. Germline V CDR1 and CDR2: SGHNT, YYREEE (reference sequence). V lost 4 bases to trimming and J lost 5 bases, with 16 bases between them. The CDR3 region has the DNA TGTGCCAGCAGCAGCGGAGGGGTGATTCAAAACATTCAGTACTTC. It encodes CASSSGGVIQNIQYF.

The chain couples TRBV27 to TRBJ2-1; D tentatively reads TRBD1 or TRBD2 (5 bases each). This CDR3 contains 12 residues. V was trimmed by 1 base and J by 9 bases, leaving 7 bases between them. Germline loops: CDR1 MNHEY, CDR2 SMNVEV (reference sequence). The DNA for the CDR3 is TGTGCCAGCAGTTTATATGGGGGTGAGCAGTTCTTC. Translation gives CASSLYGGEQFF.

V and J are TRBV6-2 or TRBV6-3 and TRBJ1-5; D is unresolved. V was pared by 0 bases and J by 4 bases, with 7 bases between. The CDR3 totals 14 residues. The germline V gene has CDR1 MNHEY and CDR2 SVGEGT. CDR3 sequence reads: CASSYSTSNQPQHF. CDR3 DNA: TGTGCCAGCAGTTACTCGACGAGTAATCAGCCCCAGCATTTT.

This chain uses TRBV5-6 with TRBJ1-1; D remains unclear. In germline, CDR1 is SGHDT, CDR2 YYEEEE. V lost 1 base to trimming and J lost 5 bases, with 6 bases between them. The CDR3 has 12 amino acids. CDR3 in DNA: TGTGCCAGCAGCTTGTCTAAAACTGAAGCTTTCTTT. It translates to CASSLSKTEAFF. Using reference TRBV5-6 and TRBJ1-1 for the parts outside the CDR3, the full variable domain is DAGVTQSPTHLIKTRGQQVTLRCSPKSGHDTVSWYQQALGQGPQFIFQYYEEEERQRGNFPDRFSGHQFPNYSSELNVNALLLGDSALYLCASSLSKTEAFFGQGTRLTVV.

The chain links TRBV9 to TRBJ1-5; 8 bases fit TRBD1. Germline V gives CDR1 SGDLS, CDR2 YYNGEE. The CDR3 loop spans 14 amino acids. V was clipped by 3 bases and J by 7 bases; unmatched bases: 6. DNA for the CDR3: TGTGCCAGCAGCGACCAGGGGGCGGGCCAGCCCCAGCATTTT. Its protein is CASSDQGAGQPQHF.

This clonotype has a count of ten or more. The rearrangement uses TRBV20-1 and TRBJ1-2, with D tentatively TRBD1 (6 bases). V lost 6 bases and J lost 0, with 14 bases in between. Germline-derived CDR1 and CDR2 are DFQATT and SNEGSKA (reference sequence). This CDR3 is 14 amino acids long. The CDR3 loop reads CSAQPGDSNYGYTF. The CDR3 nucleotides read TGCAGTGCCCAGCCAGGGGACTCTAACTATGGCTACACCTTC.

The table lists this clonotype with many counts. The V gene is TRBV7-8, the J gene TRBJ2-7; D could derive from TRBD1 or TRBD2 (5 bases each). Germline CDR1 is SGHVS and CDR2 is FQNEAQ. The CDR3 is 14 amino acids. Trimming pared 1 base from V and 3 bases from J, leaving 10 bases between. The CDR3 bases are TGTGCCAGCAGCTTAGACGGGGCTGGCTACGAGCAGTACGTC. Its protein product is CASSLDGAGYEQYV.

The chain couples TRBV2 to TRBJ1-1; no reliable D call. Germline lookup yields CDR1 SNHLY and CDR2 FYNNEI. The CDR3 extends over 12 amino acids. Trimming shortened V by 0 bases and J by 3 bases, and 2 bases separated the two germline ends. This CDR3 reads CASSEAHTEAFF. CDR3 nucleotide sequence: TGTGCCAGCAGTGAAGCGCACACTGAAGCTTTCTTT.

The chain links TRBV2 to TRBJ1-2; TRBD1 might be the D (6 bases). The CDR3 runs 14 residues. Trimming cost V 6 bases and J 5 bases, with 16 bases left between them. Per germline, CDR1 SNHLY and CDR2 FYNNEI. Written as DNA, the CDR3 is TGTGCCAGCAGGGACACAGGGATCGCGTATGGCTACACCTTC. Translation: CASRDTGIAYGYTF.

CDR3 amino acids: CASHSYDRSLEGYTF. DNA of the CDR3: TGTGCCAGCCACAGTTACGACCGATCCCTGGAGGGCTACACCTTC. The chain combines TRBV6-2 or TRBV6-3 with TRBJ1-2; D uncertain. Deletions cut 8 bases from V and 8 bases from J, with 24 bases between. In germline, CDR1 is MNHEY, CDR2 SVGEGT. This CDR3 region has 15 residues.

In its sample, this clonotype was seen a few times. This CDR3 is CASRRSTPGELFF. CDR3 in DNA: TGTGCCAGCAGGCGTAGTACCCCCGGGGAGCTGTTTTTT. The chain uses TRBV12-3 or TRBV12-4 and TRBJ2-2, with D unresolved. The V end was cut by 6 bases, the J end by 6 bases, with 11 bases between. This CDR3 is built from 13 residues.

The J gene is TRBJ2-4, the V gene TRBV7-9; a possible D gene is TRBD2 (6 bases). Trimming pared 4 bases from V and 2 bases from J, leaving 9 bases between. Looked up from germline, CDR1 is SEHNR and CDR2 is FQNEAQ (reference sequence). CDR3 size: 14 residues. The CDR3 spells CASSSGGTKNIQYF. DNA of the CDR3: TGTGCCAGCAGCTCTGGGGGGACCAAAAACATTCAGTACTTC.

This clonotype has just a few counts. This chain connects TRBV5-5 to TRBJ2-5; 9 bases map to TRBD1. V was pared by 4 bases and J by 4 bases, with 5 bases of the junction left unmatched. CDR1 is SGHKS, CDR2 YYEKEE, per germline (reference sequence). This CDR3 spans 14 amino acids. The CDR3 is CASSPDRGGETQYF. CDR3 DNA sequence: TGTGCCAGCAGCCCGGACAGGGGAGGAGAGACCCAGTACTTC.

This clonotype appeared a few times. The chain has TRBV11-1 and TRBJ2-7; no clear D. The V gene lost 1 base and the J gene lost 5 bases, with 12 bases spanning the gap. The CDR3 length is 14 residues. From germline, CDR1 is SGHAT and CDR2 FQDESV (reference sequence). The CDR3: CASSLVSDADEQYF. The CDR3 region has the DNA TGTGCCAGCAGCTTAGTGAGCGATGCGGACGAGCAGTACTTC.

The rearrangement joins TRBV15 to TRBJ1-2; TRBD1 is a possible D gene (5 bases). Germline V gives CDR1 LNHNV, CDR2 YYDKDF (reference sequence). The CDR3 totals 12 residues. V gave up 0 bases and J gave up 8 bases, with 7 bases separating them. Written as DNA, the CDR3 is TGTGCCACCAGCAGAGATCAGGGAGGCTACACCTTC. Protein product: CATSRDQGGYTF. Looking up the rest from reference TRBV15 and TRBJ1-2 gives the full variable domain: DAMVIQNPRYQVTQFGKPVTLSCSQTLNHNVMYWYQQKSSQAPKLLFHYYDKDFNNEADTPDNFQSRRPNTSFCFLDIRSPGLGDTAMYLCATSRDQGGYTFGSGTRLTVV.

This chain links TRBV27 with TRBJ1-5; TRBD1 might be the D (6 bases). Germline values: CDR1 MNHEY, CDR2 SMNVEV (reference sequence). The CDR3 is 14 amino acids. The V end was cut by 4 bases, the J end by 7 bases, with 14 bases between. Here the CDR3 DNA reads TGTGCCAGCAGTTCCCCGGGACAAAGGCAGCCCCAGCATTTT. It specifies CASSSPGQRQPQHF.

The chain links TRBV10-3 to TRBJ2-5, with D possibly being TRBD1 (6 bases). CDR1 and CDR2 (germline): ENHRY, SYGVKD. CDR3 size: 14 residues. V shed 0 bases and J shed 10 bases, with 15 bases lying between them. The CDR3 DNA reads TGTGCCATCAGTGAGTCGGGGGCTCCAAGGGGCCAGTACTTC. Residues: CAISESGAPRGQYF.

The chain combines TRBV13 with TRBJ2-4; no clear D gene. This CDR3 is 13 amino acids long. CDR1 is PRHDT, CDR2 FYEKMQ, per germline (reference sequence). The V gene lost 2 bases and the J gene lost 4 bases, with 6 bases spanning the gap. CDR3 residues: CASSLSRKNIQYF. The CDR3 DNA is TGTGCCAGCAGCTTATCCAGGAAAAACATTCAGTACTTC.

This clonotype was seen at least ten times. The chain uses TRBV7-9 and TRBJ2-2, with 8 bases matching TRBD2. Trimming removed 5 bases from V and 1 base from J; junction bases left unmatched: 18. CDR1 is SEHNR and CDR2 is FQNEAQ in the germline V gene (reference sequence). This CDR3 is built from 20 residues. The CDR3, as DNA: TGTGCCAGCAGCCCTCTCAGGGGCGAGCGGGGGCTTTGGAACACCGGGGAGCTGTTTTTT. Translating it yields CASSPLRGERGLWNTGELFF.

This chain connects TRBV20-1 to TRBJ2-1, with 10 bases aligning to TRBD2. Germline values: CDR1 DFQATT, CDR2 SNEGSKA (reference sequence). CDR3 length equals 14 residues. The V gene end was trimmed by 5 bases and the J gene end by 3 bases; junction bases not matched to a gene: 4. CDR3 sequence (DNA): TGCAGTGCTGCGAGCGGGGGGGTCTACAATGAGCAGTTCTTC. Protein product: CSAASGGVYNEQFF.

In this sample, this clonotype turned up a few times. This chain joins TRBV19 and TRBJ1-5, with a weak D call TRBD1 (5 bases). CDR1 is LNHDA, CDR2 SQIVND, per germline (reference sequence). CDR3 length: 19 residues. With 1 base removed from V and 5 bases from J, the gap between germline ends came to 24 bases. CDR3 bases: TGTGCCAGTAGTATAGGCCCGCCCGGGACCCTCTCACAATATCAGCCCCAGCATTTT. It encodes CASSIGPPGTLSQYQPQHF.

This chain joins TRBV7-9 and TRBJ2-5; 11 bases fit TRBD2. The germline gives CDR1 SEHNR, CDR2 FQNEAQ (reference sequence). This CDR3 comprises 15 residues. Losses at the gene ends were 6 bases for V and 4 bases for J; bases not matched to a gene: 7. DNA for the CDR3: TGTGCCAGCAGGGACACTAGCGGGGGAGGAGAGACCCAGTACTTC. Protein sequence: CASRDTSGGGETQYF.

The gene calls are TRBV5-1 and TRBJ2-1; D possibly corresponds to TRBD1 (5 bases). Germline V gives CDR1 SGHRS, CDR2 YFSETQ. Trimming cost V 1 base and J 7 bases, with 15 bases left between them. This CDR3 has 15 residues. CDR3 nucleotide sequence: TGCGCCAGCAGCTTGAGGGGTGCGGTGAGGAATGAGCAGTTCTTC. Protein: CASSLRGAVRNEQFF. Drawing the rest from reference TRBV5-1 and TRBJ2-1, the complete variable domain is KAGVTQTPRYLIKTRGQQVTLSCSPISGHRSVSWYQQTPGQGLQFLFEYFSETQRNKGNFPGRFSGRQFSNSRSEMNVSTLELGDSALYLCASSLRGAVRNEQFFGPGTRLTVL.

The table lists this clonotype with a few counts. The chain recombines TRBV10-3 with TRBJ1-2, with D uncertain. Germline V CDR1 and CDR2: ENHRY, SYGVKD. The CDR3 loop spans 11 amino acids. The V and J ends lost 8 bases and 4 bases respectively, with 8 bases between them. This CDR3 reads CAILDLYGYTF. The CDR3 DNA is TGTGCCATCCTCGACCTCTATGGCTACACCTTC.

This clonotype was detected a few times. This chain uses TRBV10-2 with TRBJ1-1, with D hard to call. Looked up from germline, CDR1 is WSHSY and CDR2 is SAAADI. V shed 5 bases and J shed 5 bases, with 15 bases lying between them. CDR3 size: 14 residues. CDR3 protein: CASSPGRVVTEAFF. In DNA form, the CDR3 reads TGCGCCAGCAGTCCTGGACGGGTGGTGACTGAAGCTTTCTTT.